The 25 T cell receptor beta chains below come from one sample, sequenced in a study of siplizumab effects on memory and regulatory T cells. This table comes from immunoSEQ multiplex PCR, and its TCRdb copy is limited to in-frame clones, with some not included. The repertoire holds over 12,000 clones, with almost 50% as singletons. The mixed lymphocyte reaction cells were held in coculture (37°C) for approximately 6 days. These TCRs are of unknown antigen specificity. Material: CFSE-low (dividing) CD4+ T cells sorted from an allogeneic mixed lymphocyte reaction. All receptors come from a human donor in good health; the cells came from an allogeneic mixed lymphocyte reaction.

This clone has a handful of counts. V usage is TRBV9 and J usage is TRBJ2-5, with D tentatively TRBD2 (5 bases). The V end was cut by 3 bases, the J end by 4 bases, with 10 bases between. The CDR3 length is 13 residues. Germline values: CDR1 SGDLS, CDR2 YYNGEE. The CDR3 DNA reads TGTGCCAGCAGCGGATCGGGGTTAGAGACCCAGTACTTC. Its protein product is CASSGSGLETQYF.

The V and J genes are TRBV7-9 and TRBJ2-3; 10 nucleotides match TRBD2. The ends lost 11 bases at V and 1 base at J; junction bases unmatched: 9. The CDR3 runs 15 residues. Germline V CDR1 and CDR2: SEHNR, FQNEAQ (reference sequence). CDR3 sequence: CAVERGLARTDTQYF. The DNA for the CDR3 is TGTGCCGTCGAAAGGGGACTAGCGCGCACAGATACGCAGTATTTT.

The gene calls are TRBV27 and TRBJ2-1, with 9 bases fitting TRBD2. This CDR3 is 15 amino acids long. J gave up 9 bases and V 1 base, and 7 bases lay outside the gene matches. Germline CDR1 MNHEY, CDR2 SMNVEV (reference sequence). Here the CDR3 DNA reads TGTGCCAGCAGTTTATTCAGCGGGGGGTTGGTTGAGCAGTTCTTC. The encoded protein is CASSLFSGGLVEQFF.

The CDR3 nucleotides read TGTGCCAGCAGCTCACCGTTTCGGGGGGAGTACGAGCAGTACTTC. Translation: CASSSPFRGEYEQYF. The genes are TRBV7-6 and TRBJ2-7; 7 bases line up with TRBD2. Germline lookup yields CDR1 SGHVS and CDR2 FNYEAQ. The J segment lost 4 bases and the V segment lost 4 bases, leaving 10 bases of the junction unmatched. The length of the CDR3 is 15 residues.

The table lists this clone with a few counts. This chain uses TRBV9 with TRBJ1-1; D is undetermined. Germline V CDR1 and CDR2: SGDLS, YYNGEE. Trimming cost V 3 bases and J 1 base, with 7 bases left between them. The CDR3 runs 13 residues. The CDR3 sequence is CASSEGANTEAFF. As DNA, the CDR3 is TGTGCCAGCAGCGAGGGAGCGAACACTGAAGCTTTCTTT. Full variable domain (remainder filled in from reference TRBV9 and TRBJ1-1): DSGVTQTPKHLITATGQRVTLRCSPRSGDLSVYWYQQSLDQGLQFLIQYYNGEERAKGNILERFSAQQFPDLHSELNLSSLELGDSALYFCASSEGANTEAFFGQGTRLTVV.

This clone was recorded a few times. The chain has TRBV6-6 and TRBJ2-5; TRBD2 matches at 13 bases. The CDR3 is 14 amino acids. Per the germline V gene, CDR1 is MNHNY and CDR2 is SVGAGI (reference sequence). After removal of 0 bases from V and 8 bases from J, the junction contained 0 bases not matched to a gene. As DNA, the CDR3 is TGTGCCAGCAGTTACTCGGGACTAGCGGGAACCCAGTACTTC. Translating it yields CASSYSGLAGTQYF.

CDR3 DNA sequence: TGTGCCAGCAGCTACGACCGGTTAGACACTGAAGCTTTCTTT. As protein: CASSYDRLDTEAFF. V is TRBV5-4 and J is TRBJ1-1; no definite D call. Trimming shortened V by 3 bases and J by 3 bases, and 12 bases separated the two germline ends. The germline gives CDR1 SGHNT, CDR2 YYREEE (reference sequence). This CDR3 has 14 amino acids. Combining the CDR3 with reference TRBV5-4 and TRBJ1-1 gives the whole variable domain ETGVTQSPTHLIKTRGQQVTLRCSSQSGHNTVSWYQQALGQGPQFIFQYYREEENGRGNFPPRFSGLQFPNYSSELNVNALELDDSALYLCASSYDRLDTEAFFGQGTRLTVV.

The gene calls are TRBV19 and TRBJ2-1; 12 bases line up with TRBD2. The germline CDR1 and CDR2 sequences are LNHDA and SQIVND (reference sequence). The CDR3 runs 15 residues. The trim removed 6 bases at V and 9 bases at J, leaving 9 bases unmatched. The CDR3 bases are TGTGCCAGTAGATTTCTAGCGGGAGGGCCGGGTGAGCAGTTCTTC. It encodes CASRFLAGGPGEQFF.

V and J are TRBV6-4 and TRBJ2-1, with 8 bases matching TRBD2. Germline loops: CDR1 MRHNA, CDR2 SNTAGT. The CDR3 totals 14 residues. V trimming: 5 bases; J trimming: 5 bases; junction bases outside the gene matches: 5. CDR3 loop: CASSLSGSDNEQFF. The DNA for the CDR3 is TGTGCCAGCAGTTTAAGCGGGAGCGACAATGAGCAGTTCTTC.

This clone was counted between two and nine times. The genes are TRBV4-1 and TRBJ2-5; D not certain. V lost 0 bases and J lost 5, with 10 bases in between. The CDR3 covers 14 residues. Germline values: CDR1 MGHRA, CDR2 YSYEKL. The CDR3 loop is CASSQDRPPETQYF. In nucleotides, the CDR3 is TGCGCCAGCAGCCAAGATCGGCCGCCGGAGACCCAGTACTTC.

This clone was counted a few times. This chain links TRBV5-1 with TRBJ2-4; D uncertain. Trimming took 0 bases from V and 1 from J, leaving 5 bases between them. Germline CDR1 SGHRS, CDR2 YFSETQ. CDR3 length equals 14 residues. The CDR3 DNA reads TGCGCCAGCAGCTTGGAGAGGGCCAAAAACATTCAGTACTTC. Protein product: CASSLERAKNIQYF.

The chain links TRBV6-5 to TRBJ1-5; 8 bases are a match to TRBD1. Germline assignment: CDR1 MNHEY and CDR2 SVGAGI. There are 13 residues in the CDR3. V dropped 8 bases and J dropped 7; count of bases not matched to a gene: 7. The CDR3 coding sequence is TGTGCCAGCGGACAGGGTTCGGGGCAGCCCCAGCATTTT. It yields the protein CASGQGSGQPQHF.

The chain employs TRBV20-1 and TRBJ2-1, with D unclear. V was trimmed by 5 bases and J by 13 bases, leaving 15 bases between them. The CDR3 has 11 residues. Germline V gives CDR1 DFQATT, CDR2 SNEGSKA (reference sequence). The chain's CDR3 is CSASHVDSQFF. CDR3 coding DNA: TGCAGTGCTTCCCACGTGGATAGTCAGTTCTTC.

The sample holds a few counts of this clone. The chain is built from TRBV10-2 and TRBJ1-5; D gene uncertain. This CDR3 has 13 amino acids. The V and J ends lost 7 bases and 7 bases respectively, with 14 bases between them. Germline V gene data show CDR1 as WSHSY and CDR2 as SAAADI. CDR3 in DNA: TGCGCCAGCATGCCTGGGGTAGGGCAGCCCCAGCATTTT. Amino acids: CASMPGVGQPQHF.

The CDR3 here is CASSQEGGRGGRDTQYF. The CDR3 DNA reads as TGTGCCAGCAGCCAAGAGGGAGGCCGGGGGGGCCGTGATACGCAGTATTTT. The rearrangement uses TRBV5-4 and TRBJ2-3; TRBD2 matches 8 bases. Looked up from germline, CDR1 is SGHNT and CDR2 is YYREEE (reference sequence). The CDR3 covers 17 residues. V dropped 4 bases and J dropped 6; count of bases not matched to a gene: 16.

The gene calls are TRBV5-1 and TRBJ1-4; D is unresolved. Trimming left V 3 bases short and J 0 bases short, with 3 bases between. CDR3 size: 13 residues. Germline values: CDR1 SGHRS, CDR2 YFSETQ. CDR3 loop: CASSSATNEKLFF. The CDR3, as DNA: TGCGCCAGCAGCTCCGCAACTAATGAAAAACTGTTTTTT. The full variable domain, rest sourced from reference TRBV5-1 and TRBJ1-4, is KAGVTQTPRYLIKTRGQQVTLSCSPISGHRSVSWYQQTPGQGLQFLFEYFSETQRNKGNFPGRFSGRQFSNSRSEMNVSTLELGDSALYLCASSSATNEKLFFGSGTQLSVL.

This clone has more than one count but fewer than ten. V gene TRBV7-2 combines with J gene TRBJ1-2; no clear D gene. Trimming took off 5 bases at V and 0 bases at J, with 13 bases between the two ends. This CDR3 region has 15 residues. Germline V gene lookup returns CDR1 SGHTA and CDR2 FQGNSA. CDR3 protein: CASSLGRISNYGYTF. CDR3 coding DNA: TGTGCCAGCAGCCTTGGTCGGATTTCTAACTATGGCTACACCTTC.

By share of the sample, this clone is medium-sized (0.01 to 0.1%). This chain's CDR3 is CASSIANLNTEAFF. CDR3 nucleotide sequence: TGTGCCAGTAGTATTGCAAACCTGAACACTGAAGCTTTCTTT. The rearrangement joins TRBV19 to TRBJ1-1; D is ambiguous. The CDR3 is 14 amino acids. V shed 3 bases and J shed 0 bases, with 8 bases lying between them. CDR1 is LNHDA, CDR2 SQIVND, per germline (reference sequence). Complete variable domain (other parts from reference TRBV19 and TRBJ1-1): DGGITQSPKYLFRKEGQNVTLSCEQNLNHDAMYWYRQDPGQGLRLIYYSQIVNDFQKGDIAEGYSVSREKKESFPLTVTSAQKNPTAFYLCASSIANLNTEAFFGQGTRLTVV.

V usage is TRBV11-3 and J usage is TRBJ2-5; TRBD1 matches at 8 bases. The CDR3 sequence is 13 residues long. J gave up 7 bases and V 4 bases, and 5 bases lay outside the gene matches. Germline V gene lookup returns CDR1 SGHNT and CDR2 YENEEA. The CDR3 DNA reads as TGTGCCAGCAGCTCCGACAGGGGAGGGACCCAGTACTTC. Translated, it gives CASSSDRGGTQYF. The full variable domain, completed using reference TRBV11-3 and TRBJ2-5, is EAGVVQSPRYKIIEKKQPVAFWCNPISGHNTLYWYLQNLGQGPELLIRYENEEAVDDSQLPKDRFSAERLKGVDSTLKIQPAELGDSAVYLCASSSDRGGTQYFGPGTRLLVL.

J is TRBJ1-1 and V is TRBV10-3, with D perhaps TRBD1 (5 bases). Per germline, CDR1 ENHRY and CDR2 SYGVKD. Trimming left V 4 bases short and J 1 base short, with 13 bases between. The CDR3 is 15 amino acids. The CDR3 sequence is CAISASDSPNTEAFF. DNA for the CDR3: TGTGCCATCAGTGCCTCAGACAGCCCGAACACTGAAGCTTTCTTT.

The chain combines TRBV6-5 with TRBJ1-2; D is perhaps TRBD1 (5 bases). V shed 5 bases and J shed 4 bases, with 14 bases lying between them. The CDR3 length is 14 residues. Per the germline V gene, CDR1 is MNHEY and CDR2 is SVGAGI. The CDR3 region has the DNA TGTGCCAGCAGTCTTGTGCAGGGTATCTATGGCTACACCTTC. Translation: CASSLVQGIYGYTF.

This clone was recorded only once. The chain is built from TRBV10-3 and TRBJ1-3; no definite D call. Germline V lookup: CDR1 ENHRY, CDR2 SYGVKD. The CDR3 has 11 residues. Trimming took 5 bases from V and 7 from J, leaving 6 bases between them. The CDR3 nucleotides are TGTGCCATCAGTTATAGGAACACCATATATTTT. It specifies CAISYRNTIYF.

This clone occurred once. The genes are TRBV5-5 and TRBJ2-1; perhaps TRBD2 as D (5 bases). Trimming took 3 bases from V and 2 from J, leaving 12 bases between them. This CDR3 is 15 amino acids long. Germline CDR1 is SGHKS and CDR2 is YYEKEE (reference sequence). In DNA form, the CDR3 reads TGTGCCAGCAGCTCCCTGTGGCGGGCCTACAATGAGCAGTTCTTC. This gives the protein CASSSLWRAYNEQFF.

This clone occurred a few times. CDR3 in DNA: TGTGCCAGCTCACTCTTCCAGACACCTAATCAGCCCCAGCATTTT. It encodes CASSLFQTPNQPQHF. The chain joins TRBV18 to TRBJ1-5; no clear D. Between the trimmed V and J ends, which lost 4 bases and 4 bases, there was a span of 14 bases. Germline CDR1 reads KGHSH; CDR2 reads LQKENI. This CDR3 contains 15 residues. Filled out from reference TRBV18 and TRBJ1-5, the complete variable domain reads NAGVMQNPRHLVRRRGQEARLRCSPMKGHSHVYWYRQLPEEGLKFMVYLQKENIIDESGMPKERFSAEFPKEGPSILRIQQVVRGDSAAYFCASSLFQTPNQPQHFGDGTRLSIL.

In this sample, this clone turned up a few times. The chain employs TRBV19 and TRBJ2-7; TRBD1 matches 9 bases. J lost 4 bases, V lost 6 bases, and 4 bases had no gene match. The germline CDR1 and CDR2 sequences are LNHDA and SQIVND (reference sequence). The CDR3 extends over 13 amino acids. The CDR3 DNA reads as TGTGCCAGTAGAGGGACAGGGAATTACGAGCAGTACTTC. Translating it yields CASRGTGNYEQYF.